These 13 T cell receptor beta chains were sequenced from one sample in a study of shared clonotypes between healthy human individuals (dated by TCRdb to 2018 to 2020). Library generation was performed with the immunoSEQ multiplex PCR assay. Here the immuneACCESS table is served through TCRdb, limited to in-frame sequences with V and J called. Missing clones are a known gap in these copies; in checked studies unresolved V genes cover under half, and the rest lacks a known reason. The table for this sample lists millions of clones; around nine tenths of them were counted only once. Of the sample, around 0.15% is held by the ten largest clones. Specimen: naive CD4+ T cells sorted from blood. The cell subset or site label of this sample denotes: CD45RA+ positively selected. The receptor source for this set is a man between 18 and 29 years old in good health.

The chain joins TRBV5-5 to TRBJ1-2; no reliable D call. Germline V lookup: CDR1 SGHKS, CDR2 YYEKEE (reference sequence). Trimming removed 0 bases at V and 5 bases at J, with 17 bases between. The CDR3 totals 16 residues. Here the CDR3 DNA reads TGTGCCAGCAGCTTGGCCGGGAGACCCATAGGGTATGGCTACACCTTC. It codes for CASSLAGRPIGYGYTF. The full variable domain, in which reference TRBV5-5 and TRBJ1-2 provide the parts outside the CDR3, is DAGVTQSPTHLIKTRGQQVTLRCSPISGHKSVSWYQQVLGQGPQFIFQYYEKEERGRGNFPDRFSARQFPNYSSELNVNALLLGDSALYLCASSLAGRPIGYGYTFGSGTRLTVV.

The V and J genes are TRBV2 and TRBJ2-5, with 9 bases lining up with TRBD2. V shed 8 bases and J 2 bases; nucleotides not matched to a gene: 9. The CDR3 is 15 residues long. Germline V gene data show CDR1 as SNHLY and CDR2 as FYNNEI. CDR3 residues: CASDGSGRPQETQYF. The DNA for the CDR3 is TGTGCCAGCGACGGTAGCGGGAGACCTCAAGAGACCCAGTACTTC. The whole variable domain, filled in from reference TRBV2 and TRBJ2-5, reads EPEVTQTPSHQVTQMGQEVILRCVPISNHLYFYWYRQILGQKVEFLVSFYNNEISEKSEIFDDQFSVERPDGSNFTLKIRSTKLEDSAMYFCASDGSGRPQETQYFGPGTRLLVL.

The J gene is TRBJ1-1, the V gene TRBV5-1; 12 nucleotides align to TRBD1. After removal of 2 bases from V and 5 bases from J, the junction contained 7 bases not matched to a gene. The CDR3 is 16 amino acids. The germline CDR1 and CDR2 sequences are SGHRS and YFSETQ. In nucleotides, the CDR3 is TGCGCCAGCAGCTTCCGGGACAGGGGGCGCCGGACTGAAGCTTTCTTT. It translates to CASSFRDRGRRTEAFF.

The V gene is TRBV7-2, the J gene TRBJ2-5, with D perhaps TRBD2 (6 bases). The V end was cut by 2 bases, the J end by 8 bases, with 12 bases between. The germline V gene encodes CDR1 SGHTA and CDR2 FQGNSA. The CDR3 has 13 residues. CDR3 sequence (DNA): TGTGCCAGCAGCTTAAGGGAGGACGCCACCCAGTACTTC. Residues: CASSLREDATQYF.

The chain recombines TRBV5-6 with TRBJ2-7; 7 bases agree with TRBD1. This CDR3 has 15 residues. Germline V gives CDR1 SGHDT, CDR2 YYEEEE. The V segment lost 4 bases and the J segment 5 bases; nucleotides outside the gene matches: 12. The CDR3 loop reads CASSGLTGSVDEQYF. In nucleotides, the CDR3 is TGTGCCAGCAGCGGGCTGACAGGGAGCGTCGACGAGCAGTACTTC.

Notes on this clone: Other nucleotide sequences from this sample produce the same CDR3. The chain uses TRBV18 and TRBJ2-1, with TRBD2 matching 8 bases. With V trimmed by 0 bases and J by 8 bases, 3 bases remained unmatched. Germline loops: CDR1 KGHSH, CDR2 LQKENI. The CDR3 has 14 amino acids. The CDR3 here is CASSPPGRGDEQFF. In DNA, the CDR3 is TGTGCCAGCTCACCACCGGGGCGGGGGGATGAGCAGTTCTTC.

V usage is TRBV4-1 and J usage is TRBJ2-1; D unresolved. V shed 3 bases and J shed 6 bases, with 21 bases lying between them. Germline CDR1 MGHRA, CDR2 YSYEKL. This CDR3 region has 17 residues. The DNA of the CDR3 is TGCGCCAGCAGCCATGTCCAGGTCGGAGCAACCTCCAATGAGCAGTTCTTC. As protein: CASSHVQVGATSNEQFF.

Comment on this clone: One junction end disagrees with the germline gene, perhaps due to a read error. J is TRBJ1-4 and V is TRBV28; D perhaps matches TRBD1 (6 bases). CDR1 is MDHEN and CDR2 is SYDVKM in the germline V gene. The CDR3 has 12 amino acids. This CDR3 is CASSLVRDTLTW. The CDR3 region has the DNA TGTGCCAGCAGTTTAGTCAGGGACACCCTTACCTGG.

The rearrangement uses TRBV6-5 and TRBJ2-2; the D call may be TRBD1 or TRBD2 (5 bases each). The CDR3 loop spans 15 amino acids. In germline, CDR1 is MNHEY, CDR2 SVGAGI. The V end was cut by 4 bases, the J end by 2 bases, with 11 bases between. In DNA, the CDR3 is TGTGCCAGCAGTTTCGAGGGGAGAAACACCGGGGAGCTGTTTTTT. Its protein is CASSFEGRNTGELFF.

V and J are TRBV29-1 and TRBJ1-1; D is ambiguous. V gave up 7 bases and J gave up 10 bases, with 16 bases separating them. Germline V gene sequence: CDR1 SQVTM, CDR2 ANQGSEA. The CDR3 consists of 11 residues. The CDR3 spells CSEGTVAGAFF. The CDR3 DNA follows: TGCAGCGAAGGAACTGTTGCCGGAGCTTTCTTT.

The chain couples TRBV2 to TRBJ2-4; D is possibly TRBD1 or TRBD2 (6 bases each). This CDR3 is built from 16 residues. Germline V gene data show CDR1 as SNHLY and CDR2 as FYNNEI. V dropped 6 bases and J dropped 1 base, with 16 bases sitting between them. CDR3 residues: CASRHTGGSAKNIQYF. CDR3 sequence (DNA): TGTGCCAGCAGACACACCGGGGGCTCGGCCAAAAACATTCAGTACTTC.

Written as DNA, the CDR3 is TGCAGCGCCACCCCGTACGGGACCTACGAGCAGTACTTC. It specifies CSATPYGTYEQYF. The genes are TRBV29-1 and TRBJ2-7; maybe TRBD2 (5 bases). The V end was cut by 7 bases, the J end by 2 bases, with 15 bases between. The CDR3 covers 13 residues. CDR1 is SQVTM, CDR2 ANQGSEA, per germline.

The chain combines TRBV7-9 with TRBJ1-1; D gene uncertain. This CDR3 is 11 amino acids long. V was shortened by 5 bases and J by 7 bases, with 8 bases between the two germline ends. The V gene's germline CDR1 is SEHNR and CDR2 FQNEAQ (reference sequence). CDR3 amino acids: CASSKVYEAFF. The CDR3 coding sequence is TGTGCCAGCAGCAAAGTATATGAAGCTTTCTTT.